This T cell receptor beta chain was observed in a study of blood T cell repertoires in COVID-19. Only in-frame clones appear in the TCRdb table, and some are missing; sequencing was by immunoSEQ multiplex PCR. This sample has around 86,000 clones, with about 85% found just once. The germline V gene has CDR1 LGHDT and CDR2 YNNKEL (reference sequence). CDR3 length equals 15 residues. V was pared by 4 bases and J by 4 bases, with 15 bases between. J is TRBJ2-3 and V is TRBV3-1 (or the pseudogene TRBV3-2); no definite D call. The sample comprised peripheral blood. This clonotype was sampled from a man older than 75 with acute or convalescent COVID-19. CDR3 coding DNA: TGTGCCAGCAGCCCTCTAGTCATAGAGGCAGATACGCAGTATTTT. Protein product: CASSPLVIEADTQYF.